One sample yielded the 13 T cell receptor beta chains listed below, sequenced in a study of chemoradiotherapy in HPV16-positive cancers. Sequencing used immunoSEQ multiplex PCR; TCRdb keeps in-frame clones, though not all of them. The sample shows about 25,000 clones, about 92% of them seen only once. The starting material was blood, obtained from a patient who underwent chemoradiotherapy. The receptors derive from a human donor with HPV-associated anogenital cancer.

The chain combines TRBV2 with TRBJ2-1; 10 positions match TRBD2. CDR3 size: 13 residues. Germline loops: CDR1 SNHLY, CDR2 FYNNEI. V was pared by 9 bases and J by 7 bases, with 6 bases of the junction left unmatched. The CDR3 is CASGLAVSNEQFF. Here the CDR3 DNA reads TGTGCCAGTGGACTAGCGGTTTCGAATGAGCAGTTCTTC.

A single count supports this clone. The chain employs TRBV7-2 and TRBJ2-2, with D unresolved. Per the germline V gene, CDR1 is SGHTA and CDR2 is FQGNSA. The CDR3 runs to 12 residues. V gave up 7 bases and J gave up 3 bases, with 6 bases separating them. CDR3: CASTIYTGELFF. In nucleotides, the CDR3 is TGTGCCAGCACCATTTACACCGGGGAGCTGTTTTTT.

The rearrangement links TRBV5-5 to TRBJ2-3; D remains ambiguous. This CDR3 is built from 15 residues. Germline loops: CDR1 SGHKS, CDR2 YYEKEE (reference sequence). With 0 bases removed from V and 0 bases from J, the gap between germline ends came to 8 bases. As DNA, the CDR3 is TGTGCCAGCAGCTTGGCCGCAGAGAGCACAGATACGCAGTATTTT. Its translation is CASSLAAESTDTQYF.

The DNA of the CDR3 is TGTGCCAGCAGCTTAGGGACAGGGGATGAAAAACTGTTTTTT. Its translation: CASSLGTGDEKLFF. The V call is TRBV7-2, the J call TRBJ1-4, with 9 bases identical to TRBD1. The CDR3 has 14 amino acids. The junction had 0 bases not matched to a gene; V was cut back by 1 base and J by 6 bases. CDR1 SGHTA and CDR2 FQGNSA come from the germline V gene.

CDR3 residues: CAISEKLNTQYF. CDR3 nucleotides: TGTGCCATCAGTGAGAAGTTAAATACGCAGTATTTT. The gene calls are TRBV10-3 and TRBJ2-3; no clear D. CDR3 length: 12 residues. From germline, CDR1 is ENHRY and CDR2 SYGVKD. V lost 2 bases and J lost 7, with 7 bases in between.

The chain couples TRBV28 to TRBJ1-6; D uncertain. With 7 bases removed from V and 11 bases from J, the gap between germline ends came to 12 bases. This CDR3 spans 12 amino acids. Germline V gene data show CDR1 as MDHEN and CDR2 as SYDVKM. The CDR3, as DNA: TGTGCCAGCAATAGTTGGGGTACACCCCTCCACTTT. Amino acid sequence: CASNSWGTPLHF.

The genes are TRBV5-6 and TRBJ2-5, with 12 bases matching TRBD2. V lost 0 bases to trimming and J lost 4 bases; unmatched junction nucleotides: 7. This CDR3 contains 17 residues. CDR1 and CDR2 from the germline V gene are SGHDT and YYEEEE. CDR3 sequence reads: CASSLEPRGLAGETQYF. The CDR3 DNA follows: TGTGCCAGCAGCTTGGAGCCCCGGGGACTAGCGGGAGAGACCCAGTACTTC.

The chain has TRBV6-5 and TRBJ1-2; D might be TRBD1 (5 bases). This CDR3 contains 14 residues. The germline gives CDR1 MNHEY, CDR2 SVGAGI. V was trimmed by 2 bases and J by 4 bases, leaving 11 bases between them. The CDR3 region has the DNA TGTGCCAGCAGTTACAAGGGAAGGGGCTATGGCTACACCTTC. Translating it yields CASSYKGRGYGYTF.

This clone was seen a single time. This chain connects TRBV10-3 to TRBJ1-1, with a tentative D call TRBD1 (6 bases). CDR1 ENHRY and CDR2 SYGVKD come from the germline V gene. This CDR3 comprises 16 residues. Deletions cut 6 bases from V and 0 bases from J, with 17 bases between. Here the CDR3 reads CAIRFNRDGMNTEAFF. The DNA for the CDR3 is TGTGCCATCAGGTTCAACAGGGACGGAATGAACACTGAAGCTTTCTTT.

The chain carries TRBV27 and TRBJ2-1, with D tentatively TRBD1 (6 bases). CDR3 length: 16 amino acids. Germline V gene sequence: CDR1 MNHEY, CDR2 SMNVEV (reference sequence). V shed 6 bases and J shed 5 bases, with 20 bases lying between them. The CDR3 is CASRNNRVQGNNEQFF. CDR3 sequence (DNA): TGTGCCAGCAGGAACAACAGGGTTCAGGGAAACAATGAGCAGTTCTTC.

The chain has TRBV6-5 and TRBJ1-2, with TRBD1 identical over 9 bases. With V trimmed by 6 bases and J by 3 bases, 5 bases remained unmatched. Per the germline V gene, CDR1 is MNHEY and CDR2 is SVGAGI. CDR3 length: 14 amino acids. CDR3 DNA sequence: TGTGCCAGCAGAACCGGGACAGGGTACTATGGCTACACCTTC. It codes for CASRTGTGYYGYTF.

The chain links TRBV28 to TRBJ2-7; D is ambiguous. The CDR3 is 11 residues long. Germline V gene sequence: CDR1 MDHEN, CDR2 SYDVKM. V was pared by 4 bases and J by 7 bases, with 8 bases between. In DNA, the CDR3 is TGTGCCAGCAGTTACAGTAGAGAGCAGTACTTC. Amino acid sequence: CASSYSREQYF.

With respect to this clone: It is unclear where the CDR3 begins or ends on the DNA, so no DNA is shown, and the CDR3 is as TCRdb lists it. The V call is TRBV28, the J call TRBJ2-7; the table gives TRBD1 as D, unverified against the DNA. The CDR3 contains 15 residues when both ends are counted. Germline V CDR1 and CDR2: MDHEN, SYDVKM. The CDR3 loop reads CASSSSGQGYGEQYF.